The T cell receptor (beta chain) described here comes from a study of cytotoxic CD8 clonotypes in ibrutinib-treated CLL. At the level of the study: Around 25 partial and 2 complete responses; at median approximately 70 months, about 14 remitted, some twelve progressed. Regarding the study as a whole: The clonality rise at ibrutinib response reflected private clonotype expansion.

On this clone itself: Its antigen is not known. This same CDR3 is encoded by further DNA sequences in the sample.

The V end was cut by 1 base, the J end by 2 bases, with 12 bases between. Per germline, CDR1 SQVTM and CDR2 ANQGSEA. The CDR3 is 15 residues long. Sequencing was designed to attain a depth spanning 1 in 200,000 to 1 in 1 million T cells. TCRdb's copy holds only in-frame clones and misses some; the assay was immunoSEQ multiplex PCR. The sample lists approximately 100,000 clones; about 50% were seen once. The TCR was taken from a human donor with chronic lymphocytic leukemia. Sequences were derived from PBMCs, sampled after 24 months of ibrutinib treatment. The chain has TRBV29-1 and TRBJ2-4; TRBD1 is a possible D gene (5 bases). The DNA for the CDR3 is TGCAGCGTTGAAGGTCAGGGTTCGACCAAAAACATTCAGTACTTC. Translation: CSVEGQGSTKNIQYF.